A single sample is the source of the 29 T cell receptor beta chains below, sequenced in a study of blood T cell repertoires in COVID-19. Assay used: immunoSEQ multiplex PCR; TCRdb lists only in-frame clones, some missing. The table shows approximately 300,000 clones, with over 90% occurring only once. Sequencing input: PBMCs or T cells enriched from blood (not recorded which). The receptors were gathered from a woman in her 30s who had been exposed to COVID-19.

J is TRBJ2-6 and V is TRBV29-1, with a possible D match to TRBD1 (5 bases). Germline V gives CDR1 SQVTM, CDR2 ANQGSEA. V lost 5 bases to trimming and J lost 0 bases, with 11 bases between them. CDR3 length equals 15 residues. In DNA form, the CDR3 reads TGCAGCGTTAGGGGCTCGGGCTCTGGGGCCAACGTCCTGACTTTC. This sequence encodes CSVRGSGSGANVLTF.

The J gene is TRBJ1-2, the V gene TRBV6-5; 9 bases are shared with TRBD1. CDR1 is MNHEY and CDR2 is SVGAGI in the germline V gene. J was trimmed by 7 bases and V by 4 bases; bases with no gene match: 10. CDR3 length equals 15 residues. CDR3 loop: CASSFIGQGMGGYTF. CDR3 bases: TGTGCCAGCAGTTTCATCGGACAGGGGATGGGTGGCTACACCTTC.

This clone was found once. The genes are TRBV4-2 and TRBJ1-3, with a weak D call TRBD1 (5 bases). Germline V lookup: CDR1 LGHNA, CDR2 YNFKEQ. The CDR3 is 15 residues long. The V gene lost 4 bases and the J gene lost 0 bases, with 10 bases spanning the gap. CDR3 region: CASSLGRRSGNTIYF. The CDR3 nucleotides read TGTGCCAGCAGCCTGGGGCGGCGCTCTGGAAACACCATATATTTT.

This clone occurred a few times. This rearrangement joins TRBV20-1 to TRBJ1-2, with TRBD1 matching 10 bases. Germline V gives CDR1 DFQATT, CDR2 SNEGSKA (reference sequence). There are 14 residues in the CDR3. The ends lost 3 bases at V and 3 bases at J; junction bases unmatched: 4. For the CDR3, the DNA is TGCAGTGCTAGTCCGGGACAGGGGTACTATGGCTACACCTTC. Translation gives CSASPGQGYYGYTF.

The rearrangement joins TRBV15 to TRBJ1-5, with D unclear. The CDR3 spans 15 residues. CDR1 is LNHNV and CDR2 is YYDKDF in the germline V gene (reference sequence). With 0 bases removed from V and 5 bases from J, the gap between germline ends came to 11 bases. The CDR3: CATSRDIRLDQPQHF. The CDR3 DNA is TGTGCCACCAGCAGAGATATACGGTTAGATCAGCCCCAGCATTTT.

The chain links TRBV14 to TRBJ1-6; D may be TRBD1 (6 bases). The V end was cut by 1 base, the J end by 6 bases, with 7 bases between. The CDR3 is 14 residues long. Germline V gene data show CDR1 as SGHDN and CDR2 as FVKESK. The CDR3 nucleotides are TGTGCCAGCAGCCAAGTCAGGGGTAATTCACCCCTCCACTTT. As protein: CASSQVRGNSPLHF.

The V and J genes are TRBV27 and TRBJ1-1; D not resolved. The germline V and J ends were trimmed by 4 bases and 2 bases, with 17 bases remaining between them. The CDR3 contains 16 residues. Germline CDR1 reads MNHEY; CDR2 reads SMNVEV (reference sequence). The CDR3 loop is CASSSYGGLRNTEAFF. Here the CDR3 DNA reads TGTGCCAGCAGTTCCTACGGAGGCCTTCGCAACACTGAAGCTTTCTTT.

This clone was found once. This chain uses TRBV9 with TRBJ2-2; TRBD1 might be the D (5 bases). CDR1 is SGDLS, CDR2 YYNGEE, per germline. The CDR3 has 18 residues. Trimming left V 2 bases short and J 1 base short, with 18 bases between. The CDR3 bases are TGTGCCAGCAGCGTCCCTAGAGAAGAACAGGAGAACACCGGGGAGCTGTTTTTT. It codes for CASSVPREEQENTGELFF.

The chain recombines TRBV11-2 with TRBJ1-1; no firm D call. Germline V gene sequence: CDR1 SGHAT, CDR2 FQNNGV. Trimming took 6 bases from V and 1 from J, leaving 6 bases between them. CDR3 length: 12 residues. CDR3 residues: CASSQENTEAFF. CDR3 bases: TGTGCCAGCAGTCAGGAGAACACTGAAGCTTTCTTT.

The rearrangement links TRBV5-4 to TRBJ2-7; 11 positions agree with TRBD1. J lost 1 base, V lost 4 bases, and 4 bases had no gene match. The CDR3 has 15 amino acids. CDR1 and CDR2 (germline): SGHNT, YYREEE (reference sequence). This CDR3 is CASSQGQGDSYEQYF. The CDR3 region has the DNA TGTGCCAGCAGCCAGGGACAGGGGGATTCCTACGAGCAGTACTTC. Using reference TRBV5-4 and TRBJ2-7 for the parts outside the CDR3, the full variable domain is ETGVTQSPTHLIKTRGQQVTLRCSSQSGHNTVSWYQQALGQGPQFIFQYYREEENGRGNFPPRFSGLQFPNYSSELNVNALELDDSALYLCASSQGQGDSYEQYFGPGTRLTVT.

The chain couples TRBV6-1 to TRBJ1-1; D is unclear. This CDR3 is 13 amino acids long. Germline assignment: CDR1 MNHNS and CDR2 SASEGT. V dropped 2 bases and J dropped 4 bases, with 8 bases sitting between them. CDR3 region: CASSEPQITEAFF. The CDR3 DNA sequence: TGTGCCAGCAGTGAACCCCAGATCACTGAAGCTTTCTTT.

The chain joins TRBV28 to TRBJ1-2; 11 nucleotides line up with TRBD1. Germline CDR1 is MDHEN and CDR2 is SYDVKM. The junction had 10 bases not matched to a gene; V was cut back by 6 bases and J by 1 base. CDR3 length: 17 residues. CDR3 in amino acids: CASSHWTGGRSNYGYTF. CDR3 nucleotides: TGTGCCAGCAGCCATTGGACAGGGGGCAGAAGTAACTATGGCTACACCTTC.

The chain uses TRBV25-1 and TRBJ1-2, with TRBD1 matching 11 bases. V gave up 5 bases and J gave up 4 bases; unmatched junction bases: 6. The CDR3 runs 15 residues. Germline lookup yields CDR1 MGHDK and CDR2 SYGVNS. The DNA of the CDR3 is TGTGCCAGCAGTCCGCCCGGACAGGGGGCCTATGGCTACACCTTC. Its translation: CASSPPGQGAYGYTF.

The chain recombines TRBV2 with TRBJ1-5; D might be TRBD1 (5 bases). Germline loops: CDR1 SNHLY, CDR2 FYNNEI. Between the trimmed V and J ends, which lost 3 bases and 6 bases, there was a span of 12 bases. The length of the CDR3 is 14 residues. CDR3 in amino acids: CASSERGQGQPQHF. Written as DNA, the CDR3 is TGTGCCAGCAGTGAGCGGGGCCAGGGTCAGCCCCAGCATTTT. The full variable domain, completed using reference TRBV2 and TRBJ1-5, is EPEVTQTPSHQVTQMGQEVILRCVPISNHLYFYWYRQILGQKVEFLVSFYNNEISEKSEIFDDQFSVERPDGSNFTLKIRSTKLEDSAMYFCASSERGQGQPQHFGDGTRLSIL.

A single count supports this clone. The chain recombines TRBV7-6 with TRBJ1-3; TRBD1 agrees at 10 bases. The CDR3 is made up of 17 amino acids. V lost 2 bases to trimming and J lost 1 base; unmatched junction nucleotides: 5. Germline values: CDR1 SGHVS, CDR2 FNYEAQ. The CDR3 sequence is CASSLFSGQGSGNTIYF. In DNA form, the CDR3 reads TGTGCCAGCAGCTTATTCTCGGGACAGGGGTCTGGAAACACCATATATTTT.

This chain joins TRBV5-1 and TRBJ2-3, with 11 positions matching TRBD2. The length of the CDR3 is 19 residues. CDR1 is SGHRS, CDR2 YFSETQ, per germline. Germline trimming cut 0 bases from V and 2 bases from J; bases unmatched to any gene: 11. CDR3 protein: CASSLGVSASGGTTDTQYF. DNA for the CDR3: TGCGCCAGCAGCTTGGGGGTCTCTGCTAGCGGGGGGACCACAGATACGCAGTATTTT.

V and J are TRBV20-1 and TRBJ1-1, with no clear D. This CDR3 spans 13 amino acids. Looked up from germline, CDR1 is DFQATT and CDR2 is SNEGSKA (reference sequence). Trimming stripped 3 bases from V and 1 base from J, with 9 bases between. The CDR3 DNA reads TGCAGTGCTAGTCGGACTGCGAACACTGAAGCTTTCTTT. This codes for CSASRTANTEAFF.

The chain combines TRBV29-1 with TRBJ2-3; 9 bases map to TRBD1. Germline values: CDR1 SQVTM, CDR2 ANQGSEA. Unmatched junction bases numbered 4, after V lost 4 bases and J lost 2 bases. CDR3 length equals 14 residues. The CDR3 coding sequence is TGCAGCGTTGCCGGGACAGGGAACACAGATACGCAGTATTTT. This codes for CSVAGTGNTDTQYF.

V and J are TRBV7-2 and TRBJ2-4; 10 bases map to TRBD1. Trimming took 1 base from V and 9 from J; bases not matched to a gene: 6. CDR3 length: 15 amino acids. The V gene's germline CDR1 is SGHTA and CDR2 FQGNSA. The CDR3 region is CASSLVGTGVAIQYF. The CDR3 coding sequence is TGTGCCAGCAGCTTAGTTGGGACAGGGGTCGCCATTCAGTACTTC.

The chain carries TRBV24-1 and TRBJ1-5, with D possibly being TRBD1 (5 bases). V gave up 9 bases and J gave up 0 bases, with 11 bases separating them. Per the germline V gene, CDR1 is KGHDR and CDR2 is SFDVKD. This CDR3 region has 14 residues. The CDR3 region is CATGTEYSNQPQHF. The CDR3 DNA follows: TGTGCCACCGGGACTGAGTATAGCAATCAGCCCCAGCATTTT.

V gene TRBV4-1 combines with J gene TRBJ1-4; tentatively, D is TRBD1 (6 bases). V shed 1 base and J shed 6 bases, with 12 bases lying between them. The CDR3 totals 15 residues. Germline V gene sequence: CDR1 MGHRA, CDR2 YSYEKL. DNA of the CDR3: TGCGCCAGCAGCCAAGCGGGGGGGCGGGATGAAAAACTGTTTTTT. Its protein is CASSQAGGRDEKLFF.

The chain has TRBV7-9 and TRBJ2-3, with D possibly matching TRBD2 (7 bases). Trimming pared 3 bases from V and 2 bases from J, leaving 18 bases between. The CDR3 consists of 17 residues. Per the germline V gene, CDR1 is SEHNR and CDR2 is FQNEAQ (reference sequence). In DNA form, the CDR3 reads TGTGCCAGCAGCTTCACCCTGAGGGGGGGAACCACAGATACGCAGTATTTT. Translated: CASSFTLRGGTTDTQYF.

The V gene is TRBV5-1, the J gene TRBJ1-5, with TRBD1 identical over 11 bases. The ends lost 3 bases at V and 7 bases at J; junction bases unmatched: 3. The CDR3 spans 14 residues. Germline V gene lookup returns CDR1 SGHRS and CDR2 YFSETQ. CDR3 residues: CASSSGTGGQPQHF. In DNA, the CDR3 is TGCGCCAGCAGCTCCGGGACAGGGGGGCAGCCCCAGCATTTT.

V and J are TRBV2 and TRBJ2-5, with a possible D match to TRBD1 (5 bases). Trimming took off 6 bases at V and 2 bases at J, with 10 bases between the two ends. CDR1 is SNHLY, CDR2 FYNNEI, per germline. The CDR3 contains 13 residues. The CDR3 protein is CASSQGGQETQYF. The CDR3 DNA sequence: TGTGCCAGCAGCCAGGGTGGGCAAGAGACCCAGTACTTC.

The CDR3 spells CASSPRQGTEAFF. CDR3 DNA: TGTGCCAGCTCCCCCCGACAGGGCACTGAAGCTTTCTTT. The rearrangement uses TRBV18 and TRBJ1-1; 7 positions agree with TRBD1. CDR1 is KGHSH and CDR2 is LQKENI in the germline V gene. After removal of 6 bases from V and 4 bases from J, the junction contained 5 bases not matched to a gene. The CDR3 covers 13 residues.

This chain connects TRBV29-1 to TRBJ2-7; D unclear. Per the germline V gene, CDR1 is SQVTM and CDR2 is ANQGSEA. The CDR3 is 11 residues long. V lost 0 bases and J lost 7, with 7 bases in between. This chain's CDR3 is CSVEDPIEQYF. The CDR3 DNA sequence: TGCAGCGTTGAAGATCCTATAGAGCAGTACTTC.

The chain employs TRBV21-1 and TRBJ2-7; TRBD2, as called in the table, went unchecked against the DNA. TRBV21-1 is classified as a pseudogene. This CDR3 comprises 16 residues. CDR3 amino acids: CASSAQTSGGPYEQYF. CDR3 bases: TGTGCCAGCAGCGCCCAGACTAGCGGGGGGCCCTACGAGCAGTACTTC.

DNA of the CDR3: TGTGCCAGCAGAGGACAGGGCGGTGCAGATACGCAGTATTTT. Amino acid sequence: CASRGQGGADTQYF. This sequence joins TRBV2 and TRBJ2-3, with 8 bases fitting TRBD1. The CDR3 extends over 14 amino acids. Germline CDR1 and CDR2: SNHLY and FYNNEI. The junction had 6 bases not matched to a gene; V was cut back by 6 bases and J by 4 bases.

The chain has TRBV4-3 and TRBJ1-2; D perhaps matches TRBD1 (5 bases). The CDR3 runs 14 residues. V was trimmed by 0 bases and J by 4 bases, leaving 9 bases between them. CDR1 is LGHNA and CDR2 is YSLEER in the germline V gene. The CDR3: CASSQDRVGYGYTF. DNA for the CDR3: TGCGCCAGCAGCCAAGACAGGGTAGGCTATGGCTACACCTTC.